This TCR beta chain was sequenced for a study of graft-versus-host responses after intestinal transplantation. Across the whole study: Anti-thymocyte globulin induction was given to all recipients, followed by tacrolimus and steroids for around three years.

This CDR3 region has 17 residues. With 6 bases removed from V and 4 bases from J, the gap between germline ends came to 24 bases. The germline CDR1 and CDR2 sequences are MDHEN and SYDVKM. Researchers processed graft tissue to release intraepithelial and lamina propria lymphocytes. The method was immunoSEQ multiplex PCR; TCRdb's version includes in-frame clones alone and lacks a portion of them. This sample has 11,000 to 15,000 clones, with approximately 80% found just once. Regarding the study as a whole: Allografts carried high graft-versus-host to host-versus-graft clonal ratios in patients having graft-donor T cell macrochimerism.

With regard to this clone: What it binds is not known.

The sequence was obtained from a human patient who received an intestinal transplant, so some T cells may come from the graft donor. V gene TRBV28 combines with J gene TRBJ1-2, with a tentative D call TRBD1 (6 bases). Material: ileum tissue, obtained 26 to 27 days after intestinal transplant. The CDR3 DNA reads TGTGCCAGCAGGACCCCTCAGACAGGAGAAAAGAGCTATGGCTACACCTTC. This translates into CASRTPQTGEKSYGYTF.